Shown below are 2 T cell receptor beta chains from a single sample sequenced in a study of T cells in Graves' hyperthyroidism and ophthalmopathy. From RNA transcripts, TCR beta CDR3 regions were amplified. RT-PCR in the first round (using the HTBI primer set) targeted the TCR CDR3. One entry per CDR3 protein results from TCRdb running MiXCR on the multiplex PCR reads. The table shows hundreds of thousands of distinct CDR3 sequences, with 45% occurring only once. Material: peripheral blood or thyroid tissue (not recorded which). These TCRs come from an adult man with Graves' disease, either hyperthyroidism or ophthalmopathy (not recorded which).

The chain couples TRBV6-5 to TRBJ1-5; D is unresolved. V was shortened by 4 bases and J by 0 bases, with 10 bases between the two germline ends. CDR3 size: 15 residues. Germline CDR1 is MNHEY and CDR2 is SVGAGI. Here the CDR3 reads CASSWRVNSNQPQHF. CDR3 sequence (DNA): TGTGCCAGCAGTTGGAGGGTAAATAGCAATCAGCCCCAGCATTTT.

At least ten counts were recorded for this clonotype. V usage is TRBV19 and J usage is TRBJ1-1; no firm D call. V was pared by 5 bases and J by 0 bases, with 10 bases between. The CDR3 runs to 14 residues. Germline lookup yields CDR1 LNHDA and CDR2 SQIVND (reference sequence). The CDR3 reads CASSPVRMNTEAFF. CDR3 DNA sequence: TGTGCCAGTAGTCCGGTTCGTATGAACACTGAAGCTTTCTTT.